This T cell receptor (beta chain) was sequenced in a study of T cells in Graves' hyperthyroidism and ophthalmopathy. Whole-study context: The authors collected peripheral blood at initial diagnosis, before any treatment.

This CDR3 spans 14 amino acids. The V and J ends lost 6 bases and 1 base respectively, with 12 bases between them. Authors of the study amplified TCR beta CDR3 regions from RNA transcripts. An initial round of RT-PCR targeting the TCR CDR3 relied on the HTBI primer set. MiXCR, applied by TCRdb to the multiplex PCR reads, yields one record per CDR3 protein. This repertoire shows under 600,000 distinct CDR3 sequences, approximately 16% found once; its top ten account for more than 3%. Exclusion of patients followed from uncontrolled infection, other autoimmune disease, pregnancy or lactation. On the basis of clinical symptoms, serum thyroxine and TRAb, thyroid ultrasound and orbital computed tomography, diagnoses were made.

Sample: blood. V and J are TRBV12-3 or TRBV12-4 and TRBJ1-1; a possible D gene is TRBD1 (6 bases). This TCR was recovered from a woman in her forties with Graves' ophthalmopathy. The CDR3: CASSPETGNTEAFF. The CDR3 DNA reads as TGTGCCAGCAGCCCAGAGACAGGGAACACTGAAGCTTTCTTT.